The source of this T cell receptor beta chain is a study of blood T cell repertoires in COVID-19. Whole-study context: From the United States, Italy and Spain came samples of acute and convalescent COVID-19. Sources were T cells, B-cell-depleted T cells, or PBMCs; the material itself was cDNA or gDNA.

The V gene's germline CDR1 is SEHNR and CDR2 FQNEAQ (reference sequence). The CDR3 covers 15 residues. The V and J ends lost 4 bases and 4 bases, in that order; junction bases with no gene match: 9. As handled by the study authors: Reference gene primer amplification gave estimated nucleated cell counts. The table came from immunoSEQ multiplex PCR; TCRdb's copy has only in-frame clones and leaves some out. V, J and clone size were drawn from that table, and D and trimming were deduced from the DNA. Of over 100,000 clones detected, 87% appear once; the ten largest clones hold 2% to 2.5%. In its sample, this clone was seen once.

The chain has TRBV7-9 and TRBJ1-1; 7 nucleotides line up with TRBD1. Material: peripheral blood. The receptor comes from a man aged 50-60 years with active COVID-19. The CDR3 DNA sequence: TGTGCCAGCAGCTCCTACGGGGCAGGGGGCACTGAAGCTTTCTTT. It encodes CASSSYGAGGTEAFF.